This TCR beta chain was captured by sequencing in a study of molecular identifiers for immune sequencing clone quantification (dated by TCRdb to 2017 to 2018). Describing the broader study: For a replicate experiment, RNA from roughly 20,000 or 100,000 naive CD8 T cells was divided into five aliquots, and four of the five aliquots were sequenced. The study was a methods study using CD8 T cells to benchmark molecular-identifier clustering-based TCR repertoire sequencing (MIDCIRS) and TCR RNA copy counting.

CDR1 and CDR2, per the germline V gene, are SQVTM and ANQGSEA. The CDR3 starts with the cysteine, ends with the phenylalanine, and has 11 residues. The DNA shown is the 33-base CDR3, in frame from base 1. This clonotype was recorded a few times. Its cognate antigen has yet to be identified. It may be a read error: a sequence one base away is much more abundant. Libraries of naive CD8 T cells were built from anywhere between about 17,000 and 1,000,000 sorted cells, with 10%, 30% or 50% of the purified RNA used. Naive CD8 T cells, defined as CD8+CD4-CCR7+CD45RA+, were FACS-sorted into RLT Plus buffer on a BD FACSAria II. To test detection sensitivity, Jurkat RNA equal to under 13 TCR copies was added to samples of about 17,000-1,100,000 naive CD8 T cells. CD8 T cells were enriched using RosetteSep CD8+ T Cell Enrichment Cocktail and Ficoll-Paque, and the enriched cells then underwent ACK red cell lysis.

Receptors were amplified or captured by PCR. The sequencing machine was a NextSeq 500. Bulk TCR libraries were prepared as previously described, using TCR primers listed in Table S5. Total RNA was purified with the Qiagen AllPrep DNA/RNA kit. Reads from multiple sequencing runs of the same library were pooled before analysis. Turning to the authors' computational methods: Only reads with exact TCR constant sequence were kept, trimmed to 150 nt, and grouped by their 12-nt molecular barcodes. Reads inside each barcode group were sub-clustered using a 15% Levenshtein threshold, and a quality-weighted consensus sequence was constructed for each RNA molecule. Non-functional sequences were filtered out, along with any lower-count sequence sitting one edit away from another sequence. Based on a fit of two negative binomial distributions, barcode sub-clusters having less than 20% of the maximum read count were discarded. TCRdb reprocessing: public reads trimmed at Q25 with fastp, clones called with MiXCR, in-frame beta chains kept. Each entry is one CDR3 protein sequence, shown with its most common DNA and genes. In this record, the V and J calls reflect TCRdb's handling and not the investigators' own analysis. The sample table contains more than 450,000 distinct CDR3 sequences; only one count was recorded for under 30% of them. The top ten hold about 0.75% of the sample.

The study at large found these results: Spiked-in Jurkat TCR RNA equivalent to a single cell was reported to be detectable even among one million naive CD8 T cells. The sizes of highly expanded clones could end up underestimated when identical TCR molecules share a barcode. In CMV-specific effector cells, clones with more than 20 RNA copies contained over 98% of molecules, whereas in naive cells such clones contained under 1% of molecules. The naive libraries included spiked-in Jurkat TCR RNA (roughly 9 copies' worth), and this RNA is not part of the donor repertoire. Without barcode sub-clustering, chimeric consensus sequences inflated TCR diversity; chimeras reached as high as 47%. Modeling estimated approximately 3 recovered TCR RNA copies per cell, compared with 9.5 to 10 by digital PCR, which implies 30% to 35% capture efficiency.

Recombination joined TRBV29-1 with TRBJ2-7; perhaps TRBD2 is the D gene, with 7 bases matching. The receptor's source is a human donor in good health. Some libraries in this study had Jurkat cell RNA spiked in. The sequenced sample was naive CD8+ T cells from blood, with Jurkat cell RNA spiked in. According to the study, the label for this sample's cell subset or site signals: FACS-sorted CD8+CD4-CCR7+CD45RA+ naive T cells. The DNA is TGCAGCGTTGACTGGGAGGGGGAGCAGTGCTTC. It encodes CSVDWEGEQCF.